There are a few counts of the clone carrying this T cell receptor beta chain. Being one base from a much bigger clone, this may be a read error. The CDR3 does not end in the conserved phenylalanine or tryptophan, so this is likely a read error. The data were taken from a study of regulatory T cells in long-lasting Graves disease. The time point here: newly diagnosed GD, antithyroid drugs for less than 3 months. PBMC RNA served as the TCR library source. Building of the TCR beta libraries involved iRepertoire HTBI primers and Arm-PCR of CDR3 regions. TCRdb processed the multiplex PCR reads anew with MiXCR; each CDR3 protein has one entry. In the table there are 400,000 to 500,000 distinct CDR3 sequences, approximately 15% of which are singletons. V lost 5 bases, J lost 3 bases, and 13 bases lay in between. This CDR3 has 14 amino acids. These data are also associated with another study on T cells in Graves' hyperthyroidism and ophthalmopathy.

The sample here was peripheral blood mononuclear cells (PBMCs), taken at new diagnosis, from a patient treated with antithyroid drugs. The sequence was collected from a woman aged 25-40 years with Graves disease. The rearrangement joins TRBV12-3 or TRBV12-4 to TRBJ1-2; TRBD1 might be the D (6 bases). The CDR3 reads CASSPTGLDYGYTL. DNA of the CDR3: TGTGCCAGCAGTCCTACAGGGTTAGACTATGGCTACACCCTC.